This is a list of T cell receptor beta chains from one sample in a study of blood T cell repertoires in COVID-19. Profiling relied on immunoSEQ multiplex PCR, and the TCRdb table lists in-frame clones only, not all of them. Among around 200,000 clones, around nine tenths were seen once, and the ten largest hold roughly 4.5%. Sequencing input: PBMCs or T cells enriched from blood (not recorded which). These receptor sequences come from a woman aged 30 to 39 who had been exposed to COVID-19. The CDR3 runs from the conserved cysteine through the conserved F or W. The order of the fields is J gene, D gene, V gene, clone size, CDR3 DNA, CDR3 protein. A D gene is named only where the DNA matches it firmly. Size values are once, few and many counts, or a class for expanded clones, and some rows have none.

TRBJ2-3 | TRBD1 | TRBV5-1 | - | TGCGCCAGCAGCTTGGCCGGACAGGGTAAAACAGATACGCAGTATTTT | CASSLAGQGKTDTQYF
TRBJ1-2 | - | TRBV19 | - | TGTGCCAGTAGTCCCCCAGGGTTAGGGAACTATGGCTACACCTTC | CASSPPGLGNYGYTF
TRBJ1-1 | TRBD1 | TRBV19 | - | TGTGCTAGTACCAAGGGTAGGCAGACAGGGGCCCTGAACACTGAAGCTTTCTTT | CASTKGRQTGALNTEAFF
TRBJ2-2 | TRBD1 | TRBV14 | - | TGTGCCAGCAGCCATAGGGACAGGCGCACCGGGGAGCTGTTTTTT | CASSHRDRRTGELFF
TRBJ1-4 | - | TRBV5-1 | - | TGCGCCAGCAGGGGTACCGGGACAAATGCTGAAAAACTGTTTTTT | CASRGTGTNAEKLFF
TRBJ2-7 | - | TRBV7-2 | few | TGTGCCAGCAGCTTAGGCGGCCCACGTTCCTACGAGCAGTACTTC | CASSLGGPRSYEQYF
TRBJ1-5 | - | TRBV21-1 | - | TGTGCCAGCAGCTATCGAGGGCCCGGACCCAGCGGTAATCAGCCCCAGCATTTT | CASSYRGPGPSGNQPQHF
TRBJ1-1 | - | TRBV2 | - | TGTGCCAGCACATACAGGTCTCACACTGAAGCTTTCTTT | CASTYRSHTEAFF
TRBJ2-1 | TRBD1 | TRBV27 | - | TGTGCCAGCAGGACGACAGGGGGAGGTGAGCAGTTCTTC | CASRTTGGGEQFF
TRBJ1-1 | - | TRBV12-3/TRBV12-4 | - | TGTGCCAGCAGCCCCCTATGGAACACTGAAGCTTTCTTT | CASSPLWNTEAFF
TRBJ1-1 | - | TRBV19 | - | TGTGCCAGTAGTATACCCTCATACAGGGTAGGAAGGGTGAACACTGAAGCTTTCTTT | CASSIPSYRVGRVNTEAFF
TRBJ2-3 | TRBD2 | TRBV15 | - | TGTGCCACCAGCAGCCTTAGCGGGGGGTGGACAGATACGCAGTATTTT | CATSSLSGGWTDTQYF
TRBJ2-7 | - | TRBV4-1 | - | TGCGCCAGCAGCCAAGAGGACAACTCCTACGAGCAGTACTTC | CASSQEDNSYEQYF
TRBJ2-1 | TRBD2 | TRBV27 | - | TGTGCCAGCAGTTTTTCCCGGTCTAGCGGCTACAATGAGCAGTTCTTC | CASSFSRSSGYNEQFF
TRBJ1-2 | TRBD1 | TRBV4-2 | few | TGTGCCAGCAGCCGCCAGGGGGCGAACTATGGCTACACCTTC | CASSRQGANYGYTF
TRBJ2-2 | TRBD2 | TRBV24-1 | - | TGTGCCACCAGTGACTCCACTAGCGGGGGGCCAGACACCGGGGAGCTGTTTTTT | CATSDSTSGGPDTGELFF
TRBJ1-4 | - | TRBV5-6 | once | TGTGCCAGCACCACTCGTTGGGAGGGTAGGAATGAAAAACTGTTTTTT | CASTTRWEGRNEKLFF
TRBJ2-2 | - | TRBV7-2 | - | TGTGCCAGCAGCTTAGGTGTTCACGGGGCCGGGGAGCTGTTTTTT | CASSLGVHGAGELFF
TRBJ2-1 | TRBD1 | TRBV7-3 | - | TGTGCCAGCAGCTTGGGAGGACAGGGCGAGCAGTTCTTC | CASSLGGQGEQFF
TRBJ2-1 | - | TRBV5-1 | - | TGCGCCAGTCGGACCACACAGGGCCAAGGGTACAATGAGCAGTTCTTC | CASRTTQGQGYNEQFF
TRBJ1-2 | - | TRBV2 | - | TGTGCCAGCAAAGTCACGGGTCTAGGCGGCTACACCTTC | CASKVTGLGGYTF
TRBJ1-3 | - | TRBV9 | - | TGTGCCAGCAGCGTAAGTGGCCAGGCGAGTTCTGGAAACACCATATATTTT | CASSVSGQASSGNTIYF
TRBJ2-3 | - | TRBV19 | - | TGTGCCAGTAGTACCTCTCGGGGGGCGGGGACAGATACGCAGTATTTT | CASSTSRGAGTDTQYF
TRBJ1-2 | - | TRBV9 | - | TGTGCCAGCAGCGTAGCTGGCAGGGACTATGGCTACACCTTC | CASSVAGRDYGYTF
TRBJ2-1 | - | TRBV20-1 | - | TGCAGTGCCTTATACAATGAGCAGTTCTTC | CSALYNEQFF
TRBJ2-5 | TRBD1 | TRBV7-9 | - | TGTGCCAGCAGCCCCAGGGGGGAGACCCAGTACTTC | CASSPRGETQYF
TRBJ2-7 | TRBD2 | TRBV4-2 | - | TGTGCCAGCAGCCGAGGCGGGGGGTCCTACGAGCAGTACTTC | CASSRGGGSYEQYF
TRBJ2-5 | TRBD1 | TRBV5-4 | - | TGTGCCAGCAGCGCGGGACAGGGGTTGGAGACCCAGTACTTC | CASSAGQGLETQYF
TRBJ1-2 | TRBD1 | TRBV4-2 | - | TGTGCCAGCAGCCCCGCCTTGGGGACAGGGGATGGCTACACCTTC | CASSPALGTGDGYTF
TRBJ1-4 | - | TRBV3-1/TRBV3-2 | - | TGTGCCAGCAGGCCCAGGGGAATGGGTGAAAAACTGTTTTTT | CASRPRGMGEKLFF
TRBJ1-1 | TRBD1 | TRBV27 | - | TGTGCCAGCAGTTTCACAGGGGTGAACACTGAAGCTTTCTTT | CASSFTGVNTEAFF